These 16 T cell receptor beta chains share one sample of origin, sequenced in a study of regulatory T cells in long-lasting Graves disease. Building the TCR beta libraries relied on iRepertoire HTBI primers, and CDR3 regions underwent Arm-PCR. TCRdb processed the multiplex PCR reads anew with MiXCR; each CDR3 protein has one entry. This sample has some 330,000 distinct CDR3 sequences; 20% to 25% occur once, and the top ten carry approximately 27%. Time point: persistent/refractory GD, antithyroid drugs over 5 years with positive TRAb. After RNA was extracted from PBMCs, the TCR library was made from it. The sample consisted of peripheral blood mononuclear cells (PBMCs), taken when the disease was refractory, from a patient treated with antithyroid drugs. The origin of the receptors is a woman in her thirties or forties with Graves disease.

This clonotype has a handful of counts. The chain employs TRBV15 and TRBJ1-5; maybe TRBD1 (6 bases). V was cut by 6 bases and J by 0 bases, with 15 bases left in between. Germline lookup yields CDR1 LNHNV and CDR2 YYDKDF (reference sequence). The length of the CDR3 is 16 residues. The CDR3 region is CATSKGVPYSNQPQHF. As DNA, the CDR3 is TGTGCCACCAGTAAGGGGGTGCCCTATAGCAATCAGCCCCAGCATTTT.

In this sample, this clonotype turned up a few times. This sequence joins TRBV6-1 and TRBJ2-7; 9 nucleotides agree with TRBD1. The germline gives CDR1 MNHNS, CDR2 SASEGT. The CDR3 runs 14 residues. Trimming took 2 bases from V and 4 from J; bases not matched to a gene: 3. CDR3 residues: CASSELTGGYEQYF. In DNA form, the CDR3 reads TGTGCCAGCAGTGAACTGACAGGGGGGTACGAGCAGTACTTC.

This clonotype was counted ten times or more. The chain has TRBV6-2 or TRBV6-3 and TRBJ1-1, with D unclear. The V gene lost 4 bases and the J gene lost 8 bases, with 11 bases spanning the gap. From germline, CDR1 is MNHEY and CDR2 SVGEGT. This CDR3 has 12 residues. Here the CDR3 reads CASSSNPREAFF. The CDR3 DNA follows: TGTGCCAGCAGTTCAAACCCCAGGGAAGCTTTCTTT.

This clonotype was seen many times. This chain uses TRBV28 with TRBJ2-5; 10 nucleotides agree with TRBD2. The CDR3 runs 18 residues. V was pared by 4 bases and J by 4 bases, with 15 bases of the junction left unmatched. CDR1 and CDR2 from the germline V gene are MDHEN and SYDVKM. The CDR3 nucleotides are TGTGCCAGCAGTTCAATCTGGACTAGCGGCCTAGGGCCAGAGACCCAGTACTTC. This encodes CASSSIWTSGLGPETQYF.

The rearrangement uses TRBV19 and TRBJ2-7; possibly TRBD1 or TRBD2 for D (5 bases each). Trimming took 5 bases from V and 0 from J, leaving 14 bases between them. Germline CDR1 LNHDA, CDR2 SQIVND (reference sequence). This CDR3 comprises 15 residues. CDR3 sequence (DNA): TGTGCCAGTAGTCCCCCAGGGAGATACTCCTACGAGCAGTACTTC. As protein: CASSPPGRYSYEQYF. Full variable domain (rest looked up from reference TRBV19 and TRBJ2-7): DGGITQSPKYLFRKEGQNVTLSCEQNLNHDAMYWYRQDPGQGLRLIYYSQIVNDFQKGDIAEGYSVSREKKESFPLTVTSAQKNPTAFYLCASSPPGRYSYEQYFGPGTRLTVT.

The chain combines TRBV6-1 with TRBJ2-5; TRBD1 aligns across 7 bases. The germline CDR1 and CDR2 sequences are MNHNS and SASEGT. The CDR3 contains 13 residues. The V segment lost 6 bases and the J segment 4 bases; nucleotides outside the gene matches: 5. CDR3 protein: CASRGTVRETQYF. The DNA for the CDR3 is TGTGCCAGCAGGGGGACAGTCCGAGAGACCCAGTACTTC.

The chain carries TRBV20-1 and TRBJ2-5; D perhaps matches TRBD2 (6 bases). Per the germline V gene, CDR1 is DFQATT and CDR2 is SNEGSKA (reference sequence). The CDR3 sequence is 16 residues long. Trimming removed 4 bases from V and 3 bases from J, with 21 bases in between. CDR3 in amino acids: CSANRASERVEETQYF. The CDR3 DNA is TGCAGTGCTAATAGGGCATCGGAGCGGGTCGAAGAGACCCAGTACTTC.

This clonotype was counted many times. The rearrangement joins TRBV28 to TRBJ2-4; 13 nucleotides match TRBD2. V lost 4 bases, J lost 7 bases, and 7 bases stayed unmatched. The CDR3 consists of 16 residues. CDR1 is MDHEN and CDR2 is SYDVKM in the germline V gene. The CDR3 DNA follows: TGTGCCAGCAGTTCCACCGGGACTAGCGGGACCAACATTCAGTACTTC. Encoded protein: CASSSTGTSGTNIQYF.

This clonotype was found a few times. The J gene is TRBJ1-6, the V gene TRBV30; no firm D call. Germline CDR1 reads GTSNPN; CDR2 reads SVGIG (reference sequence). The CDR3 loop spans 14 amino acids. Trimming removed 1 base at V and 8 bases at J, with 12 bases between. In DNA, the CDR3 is TGTGCCTGGAGTGCGGGGAGTCAATATTCACCCCTCCACTTT. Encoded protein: CAWSAGSQYSPLHF.

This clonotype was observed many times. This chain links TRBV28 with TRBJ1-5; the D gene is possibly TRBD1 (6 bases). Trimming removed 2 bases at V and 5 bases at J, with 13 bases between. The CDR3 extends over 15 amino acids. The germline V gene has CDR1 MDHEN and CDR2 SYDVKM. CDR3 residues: CASSLVTGADQPQHF. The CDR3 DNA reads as TGTGCCAGCAGTTTAGTTACGGGGGCCGATCAGCCCCAGCATTTT.

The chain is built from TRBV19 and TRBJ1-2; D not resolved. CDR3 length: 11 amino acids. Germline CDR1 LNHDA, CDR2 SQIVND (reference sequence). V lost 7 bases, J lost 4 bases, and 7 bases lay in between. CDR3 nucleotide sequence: TGTGCCAGTACTCAAGGCTATGGCTACACCTTC. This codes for CASTQGYGYTF.

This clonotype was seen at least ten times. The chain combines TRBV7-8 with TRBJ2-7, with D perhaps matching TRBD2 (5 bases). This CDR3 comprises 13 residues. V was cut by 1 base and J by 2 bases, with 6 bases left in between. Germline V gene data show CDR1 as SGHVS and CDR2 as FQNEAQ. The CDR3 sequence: CASSLDGTYEQYF. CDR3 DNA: TGTGCCAGCAGCTTAGACGGGACCTACGAGCAGTACTTC. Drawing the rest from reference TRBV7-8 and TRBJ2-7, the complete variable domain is GAGVSQSPRYKVAKRGQDVALRCDPISGHVSLFWYQQALGQGPEFLTYFQNEAQLDKSGLPSDRFFAERPEGSVSTLKIQRTQQEDSAVYLCASSLDGTYEQYFGPGTRLTVT.

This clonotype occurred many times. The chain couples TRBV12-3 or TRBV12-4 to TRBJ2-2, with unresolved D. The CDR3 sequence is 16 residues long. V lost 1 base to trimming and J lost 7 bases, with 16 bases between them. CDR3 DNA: TGTGCCAGCAGTTTAGTCAATGAGTTGGCCCTCGGGGAGCTGTTTTTT. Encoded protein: CASSLVNELALGELFF.

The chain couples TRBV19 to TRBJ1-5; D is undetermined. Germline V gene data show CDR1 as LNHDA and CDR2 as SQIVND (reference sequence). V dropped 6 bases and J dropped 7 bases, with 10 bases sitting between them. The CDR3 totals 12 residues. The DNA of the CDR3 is TGTGCCAGTAGGTGGGGAGAACAGCCCCAGCATTTT. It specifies CASRWGEQPQHF.

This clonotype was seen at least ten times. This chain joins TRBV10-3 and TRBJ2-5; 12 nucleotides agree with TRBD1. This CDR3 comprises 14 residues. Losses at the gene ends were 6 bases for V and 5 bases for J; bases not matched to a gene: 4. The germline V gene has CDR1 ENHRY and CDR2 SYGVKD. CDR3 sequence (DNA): TGTGCCATCAGACCGGGACAGGGGGCCGAGACCCAGTACTTC. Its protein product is CAIRPGQGAETQYF.

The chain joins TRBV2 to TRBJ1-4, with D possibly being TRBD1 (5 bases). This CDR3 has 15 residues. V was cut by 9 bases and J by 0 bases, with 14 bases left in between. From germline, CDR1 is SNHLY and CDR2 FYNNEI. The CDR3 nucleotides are TGTGCCAGTTGGGGGGGGATTGCAACTAATGAAAAACTGTTTTTT. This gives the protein CASWGGIATNEKLFF.